Sequencing of this T cell receptor beta chain was carried out in a study of blood T cell repertoires in COVID-19. Study summary: Collection of acute and convalescent COVID-19 samples took place in the United States, Italy and Spain.

Per germline, CDR1 SGHAT and CDR2 FQNNGV. Unmatched junction bases numbered 15, after V lost 5 bases and J lost 8 bases. The CDR3 loop spans 16 amino acids. In the study's own analysis: Amplification of reference gene primers provided the estimated nucleated cell counts. Profiling relied on immunoSEQ multiplex PCR, and the TCRdb table lists in-frame clones only, not all of them. V and J calls and clone size are copied from that table; D and trimming were computed from the DNA. The sample lists 310,000 or so clones, approximately 93% occurring once. The sample consisted of peripheral blood. The source is a woman in her thirties with COVID-19, enrolled during active disease. The chain carries TRBV11-2 and TRBJ2-1; 7 nucleotides match TRBD2. CDR3 loop: CASSGPGTNPSHEQFF. In nucleotides, the CDR3 is TGTGCCAGCAGCGGACCCGGGACTAACCCTAGTCATGAGCAGTTCTTC.